The 28 T cell receptor beta chains reported below all come from one sample, sequenced in a study of OX40 agonist ivuxolimab in advanced cancers. Sequencing was performed with immunoSEQ multiplex PCR; in TCRdb, only in-frame clones are kept and a portion is missing. The sample holds around 70,000 clones, roughly 86% seen once. The source was CD4+ or CD8+ T cells sorted from blood, collected in a trial of the OX40 agonist ivuxolimab. Receptors were obtained from an adult with an advanced solid tumor such as melanoma, head and neck, liver or kidney cancer.

The CDR3 DNA reads TGTGCCAGCCAATCCTTAGACAGGGGTGGGTCCTACGAGCAGTACTTC. Its protein is CASQSLDRGGSYEQYF. The genes are TRBV28 and TRBJ2-7, with 8 nucleotides matching TRBD1. V was pared by 8 bases and J by 1 base, with 13 bases of the junction left unmatched. The V gene's germline CDR1 is MDHEN and CDR2 SYDVKM. The CDR3 has 16 amino acids. Complete variable domain (other parts from reference TRBV28 and TRBJ2-7): DVKVTQSSRYLVKRTGEKVFLECVQDMDHENMFWYRQDPGLGLRLIYFSYDVKMKEKGDIPEGYSVSREKKERFSLILESASTNQTSMYLCASQSLDRGGSYEQYFGPGTRLTVT.

The chain combines TRBV7-3 with TRBJ2-3; possible D gene TRBD2, 6 bases. V was cut by 4 bases and J by 1 base, with 9 bases left in between. CDR1 is SGHTA, CDR2 FQGTGA, per germline. This CDR3 is built from 14 residues. The CDR3 region is CASSSGEGTDTQYF. In nucleotides, the CDR3 is TGTGCCAGCAGCTCCGGGGAGGGCACAGATACGCAGTATTTT.

This chain joins TRBV7-2 and TRBJ1-6, with D possibly TRBD1 on 6 matching bases. Trimming cost V 2 bases and J 5 bases, with 10 bases left between them. The germline CDR1 and CDR2 sequences are SGHTA and FQGNSA. The CDR3 sequence is 15 residues long. CDR3 residues: CASSLFEGDNSPLHF. For the CDR3, the DNA is TGTGCCAGCAGCTTATTCGAGGGGGATAATTCACCCCTCCACTTT.

Many counts were recorded for this clone. The chain recombines TRBV11-2 with TRBJ2-7; 7 nucleotides line up with TRBD1. The germline V gene has CDR1 SGHAT and CDR2 FQNNGV. The J segment lost 4 bases and the V segment lost 4 bases, leaving 10 bases of the junction unmatched. The CDR3 runs to 15 residues. The CDR3 nucleotides read TGTGCCAGCAGCTACCCCCCGGGACAGCCGTACGAGCAGTACTTC. Encoded protein: CASSYPPGQPYEQYF.

CDR3 protein: CASSAASGSNEQFF. For the CDR3, the DNA is TGTGCCAGCAGCGCCGCTAGCGGGAGCAATGAGCAGTTCTTC. The rearrangement joins TRBV5-4 to TRBJ2-1; 10 bases line up with TRBD2. Germline V CDR1 and CDR2: SGHNT, YYREEE (reference sequence). The CDR3 length is 14 residues. Trimming cost V 4 bases and J 6 bases; bases outside gene matches: 4.

This chain links TRBV6-1 with TRBJ2-7; possibly TRBD2 for D (5 bases). Deletions cut 6 bases from V and 3 bases from J, with 15 bases between. Germline V gene lookup returns CDR1 MNHNS and CDR2 SASEGT. This CDR3 comprises 14 residues. The CDR3 loop is CASRGTGRSYEQYF. As DNA, the CDR3 is TGTGCCAGCAGGGGCACTGGGAGAAGCTACGAGCAGTACTTC.

This clone was picked up one time. The chain combines TRBV28 with TRBJ1-3, with 8 bases aligning to TRBD1. CDR3 length: 13 residues. Germline V CDR1 and CDR2: MDHEN, SYDVKM. V lost 8 bases and J lost 4; bases outside the gene matches: 4. The CDR3 loop reads CASVRGPGNTIYF. For the CDR3, the DNA is TGTGCCAGCGTCAGGGGGCCCGGAAACACCATATATTTT.

There are many counts of this clone. The same CDR3 arises from other DNA sequences in this sample as well. The chain uses TRBV28 and TRBJ2-7; the D is unclear. Germline V gene lookup returns CDR1 MDHEN and CDR2 SYDVKM. The ends were cut back, 3 bases at V and 3 bases at J, with 6 bases in the middle. The CDR3 loop spans 12 amino acids. The DNA for the CDR3 is TGTGCCAGCAGTTTCCAAAACTACGAGCAGTACTTC. Translating it yields CASSFQNYEQYF.

This chain links TRBV25-1 with TRBJ2-5; the D gene is possibly TRBD2 (5 bases). Trimming removed 3 bases at V and 4 bases at J, with 6 bases between. The CDR3 is 12 residues long. Germline CDR1 is MGHDK and CDR2 is SYGVNS. CDR3 protein: CASSDLAETQYF. CDR3 DNA: TGTGCCAGCAGTGATCTAGCAGAGACCCAGTACTTC.

This chain connects TRBV9 to TRBJ2-3; 10 bases line up with TRBD1. The CDR3 is made up of 15 amino acids. Germline V gives CDR1 SGDLS, CDR2 YYNGEE. V was clipped by 3 bases and J by 1 base; unmatched bases: 2. In DNA form, the CDR3 reads TGTGCCAGCAGCGCTGGGACAGGGGGCACAGATACGCAGTATTTT. Translated, it gives CASSAGTGGTDTQYF.

Here the CDR3 DNA reads TGTGCCAGCACGGACAGGGGCAATGAGCAGTTCTTC. Residues: CASTDRGNEQFF. The chain joins TRBV7-9 to TRBJ2-1, with 9 nucleotides matching TRBD1. V lost 7 bases and J lost 6; bases outside the gene matches: 1. The CDR3 is made up of 12 amino acids. Germline CDR1 reads SEHNR; CDR2 reads FQNEAQ (reference sequence).

The CDR3 loop is CASSQVFGRDTQYF. DNA for the CDR3: TGTGCCAGCAGTCAGGTTTTCGGAAGAGATACGCAGTATTTT. The chain has TRBV28 and TRBJ2-3; D is uncertain. Trimming pared 5 bases from V and 5 bases from J, leaving 14 bases between. There are 14 residues in the CDR3. Looked up from germline, CDR1 is MDHEN and CDR2 is SYDVKM.

V is TRBV28 and J is TRBJ1-4; possible D gene TRBD1, 5 bases. CDR3 length: 16 residues. Germline loops: CDR1 MDHEN, CDR2 SYDVKM. V shed 4 bases and J shed 8 bases, with 20 bases lying between them. CDR3: CASSSPGTGLGEKLFF. The CDR3 region has the DNA TGTGCCAGCAGTTCGCCGGGGACGGGCCTGGGGGAAAAACTGTTTTTT. Looking up the rest from reference TRBV28 and TRBJ1-4 gives the full variable domain: DVKVTQSSRYLVKRTGEKVFLECVQDMDHENMFWYRQDPGLGLRLIYFSYDVKMKEKGDIPEGYSVSREKKERFSLILESASTNQTSMYLCASSSPGTGLGEKLFFGSGTQLSVL.

The rearrangement uses TRBV6-4 and TRBJ2-2, with 13 positions matching TRBD2. Trimming took 8 bases from V and 8 from J; bases not matched to a gene: 11. This CDR3 is 16 amino acids long. CDR1 and CDR2 (germline): MRHNA, SNTAGT. The CDR3 spells CASLLVTSGGLGELFF. The CDR3 DNA sequence: TGTGCCAGCCTCTTGGTGACTAGCGGGGGGCTGGGGGAGCTGTTTTTT.

The chain is built from TRBV2 and TRBJ2-3; tentatively, D is TRBD1 or TRBD2 (6 bases each). Germline lookup yields CDR1 SNHLY and CDR2 FYNNEI. The CDR3 has 14 amino acids. The ends were cut back, 3 bases at V and 5 bases at J, with 12 bases in the middle. The CDR3 nucleotides are TGTGCCAGCAGTGATACGGGGGCTGAAGATACGCAGTATTTT. Protein product: CASSDTGAEDTQYF.

In DNA form, the CDR3 reads TGTGCCAGCAGTTTAGGAGGCAGGGCTAATGAAAAACTGTTTTTT. This encodes CASSLGGRANEKLFF. The gene calls are TRBV28 and TRBJ1-4; maybe TRBD1 (5 bases). The V and J ends lost 2 bases and 3 bases respectively, with 10 bases between them. Germline V lookup: CDR1 MDHEN, CDR2 SYDVKM. The CDR3 length is 15 residues.

V gene TRBV10-3 combines with J gene TRBJ2-7; D perhaps matches TRBD1 (5 bases). V dropped 0 bases and J dropped 5 bases, with 8 bases sitting between them. The CDR3 loop spans 13 amino acids. From germline, CDR1 is ENHRY and CDR2 SYGVKD. This chain's CDR3 is CAISESLGHEQYF. In DNA, the CDR3 is TGTGCCATCAGTGAGTCGTTGGGGCACGAGCAGTACTTC.

This chain connects TRBV2 to TRBJ2-1; D gene ambiguous. Looked up from germline, CDR1 is SNHLY and CDR2 is FYNNEI. V was pared by 8 bases and J by 2 bases, with 10 bases between. This CDR3 is built from 13 residues. The CDR3 bases are TGTGCCAGCTCCTTCGACACCTACAATGAGCAGTTCTTC. Amino acids: CASSFDTYNEQFF.

The chain joins TRBV14 to TRBJ2-3, with a possible D match to TRBD2 (7 bases). The CDR3 spans 16 residues. V was cut by 3 bases and J by 0 bases, with 13 bases left in between. Germline loops: CDR1 SGHDN, CDR2 FVKESK. The CDR3 nucleotides are TGTGCCAGCAGCCACCGGCGGGGGCTTAGCACAGATACGCAGTATTTT. Translated: CASSHRRGLSTDTQYF.

The chain employs TRBV7-9 and TRBJ1-5, with 7 bases fitting TRBD1. Trimming removed 4 bases from V and 5 bases from J; junction bases left unmatched: 2. Germline V gene sequence: CDR1 SEHNR, CDR2 FQNEAQ (reference sequence). The length of the CDR3 is 13 residues. CDR3 nucleotide sequence: TGTGCCAGCAGCTATACAGGGGATCAGCCCCAGCATTTT. Amino acids: CASSYTGDQPQHF.

This rearrangement joins TRBV6-4 to TRBJ2-1, with D perhaps matching TRBD2 (5 bases). CDR3 length: 13 amino acids. Trimming removed 0 bases from V and 12 bases from J, with 12 bases in between. Germline assignment: CDR1 MRHNA and CDR2 SNTAGT. CDR3 residues: CASSDSITSRQFF. The CDR3 DNA reads as TGTGCCAGCAGTGACTCGATCACTAGTAGGCAGTTCTTC.

This CDR3 is CASGLVGETQYF. CDR3 DNA sequence: TGTGCTAGTGGTTTGGTTGGAGAGACCCAGTACTTC. The chain is built from TRBV12-5 and TRBJ2-5; unclear D gene. V dropped 0 bases and J dropped 4 bases, with 3 bases sitting between them. The CDR3 spans 12 residues. CDR1 is LGHNT and CDR2 is FRNRAP in the germline V gene.

The V gene is TRBV6-5, the J gene TRBJ2-4; either TRBD1 or TRBD2 may supply D (5 bases each). Germline CDR1 is MNHEY and CDR2 is SVGAGI. V was cut by 4 bases and J by 8 bases, with 15 bases left in between. This CDR3 comprises 14 residues. Written as DNA, the CDR3 is TGTGCCAGCAGTTCTTTCCGGGACCCGGACATTCAGTACTTC. Its translation is CASSSFRDPDIQYF.

The V call is TRBV7-3, the J call TRBJ2-7; the D gene is possibly TRBD1 (6 bases). There are 13 residues in the CDR3. Trimming shortened V by 4 bases and J by 6 bases, and 13 bases separated the two germline ends. CDR1 and CDR2 from the germline V gene are SGHTA and FQGTGA. The CDR3 sequence is CASSWDMFSEQYF. The CDR3 DNA sequence: TGTGCCAGCAGCTGGGACATGTTTAGCGAGCAGTACTTC.

The J gene is TRBJ2-1, the V gene TRBV6-5; 11 bases are a match to TRBD2. The CDR3 runs to 15 residues. Germline-derived CDR1 and CDR2 are MNHEY and SVGAGI. V trimming: 4 bases; J trimming: 8 bases; junction bases outside the gene matches: 7. The CDR3 reads CASSLTSGSFHEQFF. The CDR3, as DNA: TGTGCCAGCAGTTTAACTAGCGGGAGTTTCCATGAGCAGTTCTTC.

The chain links TRBV7-2 to TRBJ2-7, with 7 bases identical to TRBD1. Germline loops: CDR1 SGHTA, CDR2 FQGNSA. The CDR3 spans 12 residues. J was trimmed by 1 base and V by 8 bases; bases with no gene match: 2. DNA for the CDR3: TGTGCCAGCGAGACAGGGTCCTACGAGCAGTACTTC. Translated, it gives CASETGSYEQYF.

V gene TRBV6-5 combines with J gene TRBJ1-1, with D unclear. Germline lookup yields CDR1 MNHEY and CDR2 SVGAGI. V was clipped by 2 bases and J by 1 base, with 8 bases between them. The CDR3 loop spans 14 amino acids. The CDR3: CASSYRSPNTEAFF. DNA of the CDR3: TGTGCCAGCAGTTACCGGAGTCCGAACACTGAAGCTTTCTTT.

This chain links TRBV14 with TRBJ1-2; D remains unclear. Trimming removed 2 bases at V and 4 bases at J, with 8 bases between. CDR1 is SGHDN and CDR2 is FVKESK in the germline V gene. This CDR3 has 13 residues. The CDR3 here is CASSQTAFYGYTF. The CDR3 region has the DNA TGTGCCAGCAGCCAAACAGCCTTCTATGGCTACACCTTC.